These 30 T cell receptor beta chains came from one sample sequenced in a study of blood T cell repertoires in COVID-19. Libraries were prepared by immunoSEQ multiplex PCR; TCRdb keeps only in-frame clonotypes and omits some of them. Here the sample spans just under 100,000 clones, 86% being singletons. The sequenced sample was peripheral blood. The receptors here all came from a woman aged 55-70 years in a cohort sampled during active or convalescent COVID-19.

CDR3 residues: CASRPGTVNTEAFF. The CDR3, as DNA: TGTGCCAGCAGGCCCGGGACTGTGAACACTGAAGCTTTCTTT. The chain combines TRBV7-9 with TRBJ1-1; a weak D match, TRBD1 (5 bases). This CDR3 is built from 14 residues. V was pared by 6 bases and J by 0 bases, with 11 bases between. CDR1 is SEHNR and CDR2 is FQNEAQ in the germline V gene (reference sequence). The entire variable domain, with the rest obtained from reference TRBV7-9 and TRBJ1-1, is as follows: DTGVSQNPRHKITKRGQNVTFRCDPISEHNRLYWYRQTLGQGPEFLTYFQNEAQLEKSRLLSDRFSAERPKGSFSTLEIQRTEQGDSAMYLCASRPGTVNTEAFFGQGTRLTVV.

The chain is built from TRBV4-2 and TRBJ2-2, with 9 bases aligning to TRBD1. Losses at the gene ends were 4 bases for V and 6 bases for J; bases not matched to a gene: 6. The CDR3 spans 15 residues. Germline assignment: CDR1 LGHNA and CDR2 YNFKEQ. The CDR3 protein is CASSPRTGEAGELFF. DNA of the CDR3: TGTGCCAGCAGCCCGCGGACAGGGGAGGCCGGGGAGCTGTTTTTT.

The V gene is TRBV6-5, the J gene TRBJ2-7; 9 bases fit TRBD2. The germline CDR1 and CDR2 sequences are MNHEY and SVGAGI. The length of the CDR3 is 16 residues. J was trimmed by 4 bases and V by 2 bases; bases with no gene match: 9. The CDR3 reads CASSYLTGTSQYEQYF. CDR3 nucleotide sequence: TGTGCCAGCAGTTACCTAACCGGGACTAGCCAATACGAGCAGTACTTC.

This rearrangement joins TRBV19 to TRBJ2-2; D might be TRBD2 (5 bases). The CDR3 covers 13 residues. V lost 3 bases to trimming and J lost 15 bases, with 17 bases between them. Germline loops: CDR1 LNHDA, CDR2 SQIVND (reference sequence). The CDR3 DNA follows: TGTGCCAGTAGTATCGGCCTTGACCCCGGGGTGTTTTTT. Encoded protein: CASSIGLDPGVFF.

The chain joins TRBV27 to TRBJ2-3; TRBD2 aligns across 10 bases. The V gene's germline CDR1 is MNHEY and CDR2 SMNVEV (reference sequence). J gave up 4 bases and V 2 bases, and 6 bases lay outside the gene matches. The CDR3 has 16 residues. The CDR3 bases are TGTGCCAGCAGTTTAGGTTTAGCGGGGGGACCAGATACGCAGTATTTT. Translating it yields CASSLGLAGGPDTQYF.

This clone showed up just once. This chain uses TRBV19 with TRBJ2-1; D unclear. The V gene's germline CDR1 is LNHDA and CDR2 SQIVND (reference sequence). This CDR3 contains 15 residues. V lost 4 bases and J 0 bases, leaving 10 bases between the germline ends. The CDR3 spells CASSKNLNSYNEQFF. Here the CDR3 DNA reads TGTGCCAGTAGTAAAAATCTAAACTCCTACAATGAGCAGTTCTTC.

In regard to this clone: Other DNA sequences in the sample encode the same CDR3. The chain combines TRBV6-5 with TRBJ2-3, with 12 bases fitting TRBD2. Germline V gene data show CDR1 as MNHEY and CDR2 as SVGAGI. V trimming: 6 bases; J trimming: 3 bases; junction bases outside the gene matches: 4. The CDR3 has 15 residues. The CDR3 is CASRSGLAGTDTQYF. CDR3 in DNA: TGTGCCAGCAGATCCGGACTAGCGGGAACAGATACGCAGTATTTT.

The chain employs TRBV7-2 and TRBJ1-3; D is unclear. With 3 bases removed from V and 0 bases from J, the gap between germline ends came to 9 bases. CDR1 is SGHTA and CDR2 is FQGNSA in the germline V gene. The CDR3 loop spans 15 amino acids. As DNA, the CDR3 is TGTGCCAGCAGCTTCGATCGGAGCTCTGGAAACACCATATATTTT. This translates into CASSFDRSSGNTIYF.

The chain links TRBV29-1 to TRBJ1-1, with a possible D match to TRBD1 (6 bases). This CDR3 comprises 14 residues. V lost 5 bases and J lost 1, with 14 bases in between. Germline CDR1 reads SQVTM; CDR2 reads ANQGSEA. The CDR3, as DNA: TGCAGCGTTTGGAACAGGGCCGCGAACACTGAAGCTTTCTTT. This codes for CSVWNRAANTEAFF.

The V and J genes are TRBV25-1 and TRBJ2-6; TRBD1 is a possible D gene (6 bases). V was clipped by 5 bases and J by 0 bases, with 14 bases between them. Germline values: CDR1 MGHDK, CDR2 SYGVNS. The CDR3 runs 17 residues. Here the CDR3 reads CASSFGQSISGANVLTF. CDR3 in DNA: TGTGCCAGCAGTTTTGGACAGAGTATCTCTGGGGCCAACGTCCTGACTTTC.

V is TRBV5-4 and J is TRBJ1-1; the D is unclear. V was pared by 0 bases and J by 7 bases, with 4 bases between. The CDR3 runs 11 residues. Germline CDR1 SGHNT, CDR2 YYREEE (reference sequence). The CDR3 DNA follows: TGTGCCAGCAGCTTGGTCGGTGAAGCTTTCTTT. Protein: CASSLVGEAFF.

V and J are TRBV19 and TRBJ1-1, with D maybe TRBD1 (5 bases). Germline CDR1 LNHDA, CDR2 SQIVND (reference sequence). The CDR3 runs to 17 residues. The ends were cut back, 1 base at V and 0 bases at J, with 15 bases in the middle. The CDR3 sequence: CASSIGVGDYLNTEAFF. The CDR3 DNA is TGTGCCAGTAGTATAGGGGTAGGGGACTACCTGAACACTGAAGCTTTCTTT.

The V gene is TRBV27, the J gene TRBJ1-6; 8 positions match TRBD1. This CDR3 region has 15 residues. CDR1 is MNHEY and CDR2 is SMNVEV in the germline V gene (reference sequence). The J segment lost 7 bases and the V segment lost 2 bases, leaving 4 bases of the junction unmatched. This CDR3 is CASSLQGADNSPLHF. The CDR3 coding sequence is TGTGCCAGCAGTTTACAGGGGGCAGACAATTCACCCCTCCACTTT.

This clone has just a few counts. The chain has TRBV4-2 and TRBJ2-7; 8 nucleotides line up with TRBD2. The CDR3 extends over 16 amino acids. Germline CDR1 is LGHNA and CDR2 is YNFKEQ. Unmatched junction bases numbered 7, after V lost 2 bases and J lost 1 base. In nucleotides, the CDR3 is TGTGCCAGCAGCCAATATCTGGGACTAGGGTCCTACGAGCAGTACTTC. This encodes CASSQYLGLGSYEQYF.

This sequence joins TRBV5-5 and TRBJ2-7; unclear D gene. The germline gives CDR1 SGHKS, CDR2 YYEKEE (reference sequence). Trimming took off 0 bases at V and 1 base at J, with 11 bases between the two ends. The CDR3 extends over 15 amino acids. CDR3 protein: CASSLEAGSSYEQYF. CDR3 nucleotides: TGTGCCAGCAGCTTGGAGGCAGGCTCATCCTACGAGCAGTACTTC.

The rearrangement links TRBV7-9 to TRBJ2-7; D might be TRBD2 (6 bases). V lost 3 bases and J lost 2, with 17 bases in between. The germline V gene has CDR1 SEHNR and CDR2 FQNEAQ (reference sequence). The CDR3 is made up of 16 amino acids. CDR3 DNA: TGTGCCAGCAGCTTCCCCCCCGGGGGTAATCCCTACGAGCAGTACTTC. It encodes CASSFPPGGNPYEQYF.

The CDR3 protein is CASSLGGAGNTIYF. Written as DNA, the CDR3 is TGTGCCAGCAGCTTAGGAGGTGCTGGAAACACCATATATTTT. The J gene is TRBJ1-3, the V gene TRBV7-9; unclear D gene. From germline, CDR1 is SEHNR and CDR2 FQNEAQ (reference sequence). CDR3 length: 14 amino acids. Trimming removed 1 base from V and 2 bases from J, with 6 bases in between.

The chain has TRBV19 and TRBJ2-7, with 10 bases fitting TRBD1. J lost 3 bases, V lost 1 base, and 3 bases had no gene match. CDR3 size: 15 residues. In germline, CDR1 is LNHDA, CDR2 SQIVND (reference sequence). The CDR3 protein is CASSIAGQGYYEQYF. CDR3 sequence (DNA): TGTGCCAGTAGTATAGCGGGACAGGGGTACTACGAGCAGTACTTC.

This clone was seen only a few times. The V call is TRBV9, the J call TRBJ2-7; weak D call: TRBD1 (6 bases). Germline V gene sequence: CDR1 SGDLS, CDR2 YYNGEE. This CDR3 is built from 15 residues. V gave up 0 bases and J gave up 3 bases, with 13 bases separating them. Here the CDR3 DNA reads TGTGCCAGCAGCGTAGGTGGCAGGGGAAACTACGAGCAGTACTTC. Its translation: CASSVGGRGNYEQYF.

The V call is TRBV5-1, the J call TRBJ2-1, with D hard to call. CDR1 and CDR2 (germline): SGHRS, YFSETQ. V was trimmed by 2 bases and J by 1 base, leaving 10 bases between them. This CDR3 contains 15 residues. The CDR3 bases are TGCGCCAGCAGCTTCGAGTACCTATCCTACAATGAGCAGTTCTTC. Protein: CASSFEYLSYNEQFF.

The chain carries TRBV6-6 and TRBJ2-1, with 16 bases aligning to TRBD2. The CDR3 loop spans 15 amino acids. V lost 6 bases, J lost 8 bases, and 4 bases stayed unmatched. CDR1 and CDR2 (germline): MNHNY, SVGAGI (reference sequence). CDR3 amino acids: CASRGTSGRAYEQFF. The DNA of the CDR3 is TGTGCCAGCAGGGGGACTAGCGGGAGGGCCTATGAGCAGTTCTTC.

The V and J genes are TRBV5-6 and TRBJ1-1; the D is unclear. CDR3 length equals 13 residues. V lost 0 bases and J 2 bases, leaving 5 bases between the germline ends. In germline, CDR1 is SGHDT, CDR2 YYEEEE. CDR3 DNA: TGTGCCAGCAGCTTGGACTTCAACACTGAAGCTTTCTTT. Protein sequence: CASSLDFNTEAFF.

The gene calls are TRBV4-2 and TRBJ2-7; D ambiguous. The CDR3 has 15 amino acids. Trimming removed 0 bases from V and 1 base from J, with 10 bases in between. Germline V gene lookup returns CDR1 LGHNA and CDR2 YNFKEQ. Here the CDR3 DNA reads TGTGCCAGCAGCCAAGATGTACGGCGGTCCTACGAGCAGTACTTC. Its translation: CASSQDVRRSYEQYF.

The CDR3 spells CASSLGGNSNQPQHF. CDR3 DNA: TGTGCCAGCAGCTTAGGAGGAAATAGCAATCAGCCCCAGCATTTT. The J gene is TRBJ1-5, the V gene TRBV7-2; D gene unclear. The germline V gene has CDR1 SGHTA and CDR2 FQGNSA. The CDR3 length is 15 residues. V was shortened by 1 base and J by 0 bases, with 7 bases between the two germline ends.

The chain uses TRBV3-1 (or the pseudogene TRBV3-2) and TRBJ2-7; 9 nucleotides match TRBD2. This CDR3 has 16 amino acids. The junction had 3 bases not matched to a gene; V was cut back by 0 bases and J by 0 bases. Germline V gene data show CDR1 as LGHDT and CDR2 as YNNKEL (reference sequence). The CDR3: CASSQEMREGSYEQYF. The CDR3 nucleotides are TGTGCCAGCAGCCAAGAGATGCGGGAGGGCTCCTACGAGCAGTACTTC.

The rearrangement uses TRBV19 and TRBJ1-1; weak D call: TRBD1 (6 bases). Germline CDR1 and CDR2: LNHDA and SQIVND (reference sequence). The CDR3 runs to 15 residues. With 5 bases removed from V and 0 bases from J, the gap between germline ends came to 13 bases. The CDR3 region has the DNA TGTGCCAGTAGTCCCTGGGGGGGCCTGAACACTGAAGCTTTCTTT. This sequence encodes CASSPWGGLNTEAFF.

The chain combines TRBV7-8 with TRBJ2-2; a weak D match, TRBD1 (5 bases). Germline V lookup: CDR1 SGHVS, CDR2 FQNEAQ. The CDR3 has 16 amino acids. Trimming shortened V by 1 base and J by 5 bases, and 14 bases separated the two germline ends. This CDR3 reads CASSLVVGPVTGELFF. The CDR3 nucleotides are TGTGCCAGCAGCTTAGTTGTGGGGCCGGTTACCGGGGAGCTGTTTTTT.

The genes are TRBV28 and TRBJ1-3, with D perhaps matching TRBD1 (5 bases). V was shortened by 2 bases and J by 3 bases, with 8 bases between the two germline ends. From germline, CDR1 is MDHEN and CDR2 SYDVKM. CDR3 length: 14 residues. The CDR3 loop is CASSLGGVGNTIYF. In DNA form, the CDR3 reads TGTGCCAGCAGTTTAGGGGGGGTTGGAAACACCATATATTTT.

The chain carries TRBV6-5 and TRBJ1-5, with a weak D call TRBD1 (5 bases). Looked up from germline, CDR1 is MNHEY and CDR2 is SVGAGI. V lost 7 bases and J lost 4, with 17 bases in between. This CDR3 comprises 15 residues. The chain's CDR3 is CASTPGGNSNQPQHF. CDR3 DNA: TGTGCCAGCACTCCCGGGGGGAACTCGAATCAGCCCCAGCATTTT.

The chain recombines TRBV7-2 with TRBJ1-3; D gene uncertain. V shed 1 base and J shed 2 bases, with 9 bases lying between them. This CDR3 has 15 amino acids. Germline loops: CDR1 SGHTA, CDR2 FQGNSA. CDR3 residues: CASSLVTWTGNTIYF. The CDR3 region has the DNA TGTGCCAGCAGCTTAGTGACTTGGACTGGAAACACCATATATTTT.